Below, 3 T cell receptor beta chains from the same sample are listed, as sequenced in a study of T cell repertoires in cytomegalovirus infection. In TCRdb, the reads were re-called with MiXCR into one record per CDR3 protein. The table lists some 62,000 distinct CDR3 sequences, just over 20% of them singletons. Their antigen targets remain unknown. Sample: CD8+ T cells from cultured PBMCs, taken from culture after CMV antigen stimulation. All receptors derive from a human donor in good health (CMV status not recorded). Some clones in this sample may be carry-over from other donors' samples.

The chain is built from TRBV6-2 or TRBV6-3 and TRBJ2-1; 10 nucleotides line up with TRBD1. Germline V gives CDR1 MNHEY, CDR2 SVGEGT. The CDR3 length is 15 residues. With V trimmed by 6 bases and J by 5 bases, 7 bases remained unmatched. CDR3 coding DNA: TGTGCCAGCAGGCATGGGACAGGGGCCGACAATGAGCAGTTCTTC. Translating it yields CASRHGTGADNEQFF.

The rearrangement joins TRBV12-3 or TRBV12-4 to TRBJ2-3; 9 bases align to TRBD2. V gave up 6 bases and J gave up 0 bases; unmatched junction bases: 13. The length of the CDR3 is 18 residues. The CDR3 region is CASSRFGLAGSSTDTQYF. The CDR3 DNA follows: TGTGCCAGCAGCCGATTTGGGCTAGCGGGGTCTAGCACAGATACGCAGTATTTT.

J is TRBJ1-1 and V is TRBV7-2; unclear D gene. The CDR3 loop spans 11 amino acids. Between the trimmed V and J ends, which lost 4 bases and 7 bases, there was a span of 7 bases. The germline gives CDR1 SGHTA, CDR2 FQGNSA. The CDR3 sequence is CASSSHGEAFF. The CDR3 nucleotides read TGTGCCAGCAGCTCACATGGTGAAGCTTTCTTT.